This record looks at one T cell receptor (beta chain) sequence and its context. Its specificity is unknown. This specimen belongs to a study of long-term antiretroviral therapy in people with HIV. Study-level points and caveats: ART-treated samples gained diversity yet remained below transplant donor controls. HIV repertoires spanned narrower CDR3 length ranges than controls.

V lost 6 bases and J 3 bases, leaving 12 bases between the germline ends. The CDR3 loop spans 14 amino acids. Germline V gives CDR1 KGHSH, CDR2 LQKENI. Samples were assayed with immunoSEQ v3.0 at survey level. Per sample, sequencing targeted about 40,000-55,000 T-cell genomes. TCRdb's copy holds only in-frame clones and misses some; the assay was immunoSEQ multiplex PCR. The sample includes about 33,000 clones, over 65% seen only once; the top ten take 7.1%. HIV-positive participants all received treatment in the United States. The rearrangement joins TRBV18 to TRBJ1-3; D is possibly TRBD1 (5 bases). The sequence came from a woman aged 45-65 years with HIV. This material consisted of unsorted PBMCs, taken 2 years after starting antiretroviral therapy. The CDR3 DNA reads TGTGCCAGCTCCCCCGACAGCGGTGGAAACACCATATATTTT. Amino acid sequence: CASSPDSGGNTIYF. The full variable domain, in which reference TRBV18 and TRBJ1-3 provide the parts outside the CDR3, is NAGVMQNPRHLVRRRGQEARLRCSPMKGHSHVYWYRQLPEEGLKFMVYLQKENIIDESGMPKERFSAEFPKEGPSILRIQQVVRGDSAAYFCASSPDSGGNTIYFGEGSWLTVV.